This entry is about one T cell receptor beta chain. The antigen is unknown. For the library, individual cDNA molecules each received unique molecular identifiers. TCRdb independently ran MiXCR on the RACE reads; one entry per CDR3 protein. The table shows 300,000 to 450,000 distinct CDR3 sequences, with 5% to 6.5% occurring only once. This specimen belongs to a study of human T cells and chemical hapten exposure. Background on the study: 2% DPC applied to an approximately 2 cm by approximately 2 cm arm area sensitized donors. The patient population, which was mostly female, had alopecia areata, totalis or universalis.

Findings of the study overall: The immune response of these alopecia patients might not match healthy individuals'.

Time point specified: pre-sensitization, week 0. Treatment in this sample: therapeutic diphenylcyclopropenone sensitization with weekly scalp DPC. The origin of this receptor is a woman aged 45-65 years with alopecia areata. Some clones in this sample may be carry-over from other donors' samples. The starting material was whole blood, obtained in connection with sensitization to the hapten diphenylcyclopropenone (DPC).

The CDR3 loop reads CASSLAGFEADTQYF. The DNA of the CDR3 is TGCGCCAGCAGCTTGGCCGGGTTTGAGGCAGATACGCAGTATTTT. The chain is built from TRBV5-1 and TRBJ2-3; D unresolved. CDR1 and CDR2 from the germline V gene are SGHRS and YFSETQ. The CDR3 runs to 15 residues. The V end was cut by 0 bases, the J end by 4 bases, with 12 bases between.